Presented here are 4 T cell receptor beta chains from one specimen sequenced in a study of cytomegalovirus exposure and HLA in healthy donors. 60 Vbeta and 13 Jbeta primers were used in PCR. The protocol was immunoSEQ multiplex PCR, while the TCRdb copy is restricted to in-frame clones and leaves out a portion. This sample has approximately 150,000 clones, with more than 60% found just once. Material for sequencing was PBMCs. All receptors derive from a human donor in good health.

The genes are TRBV6-1 and TRBJ1-1; D is uncertain. The V end was cut by 4 bases, the J end by 0 bases, with 15 bases between. Germline CDR1 MNHNS, CDR2 SASEGT. There are 16 residues in the CDR3. Written as DNA, the CDR3 is TGTGCCAGCAGTGGTCCCCGGGGTAGGATGAACACTGAAGCTTTCTTT. Translating gives CASSGPRGRMNTEAFF.

The CDR3 loop is CASSLQGENIQYF. DNA for the CDR3: TGTGCCAGCAGCTTACAGGGGGAAAACATTCAGTACTTC. The chain combines TRBV5-6 with TRBJ2-4; TRBD1 matches at 8 bases. The CDR3 length is 13 residues. V shed 2 bases, J shed 5 bases, and the junction held 0 bases outside the gene matches. Germline assignment: CDR1 SGHDT and CDR2 YYEEEE.

The chain uses TRBV6-1 and TRBJ1-1; D may be TRBD1 (5 bases). V shed 1 base and J shed 1 base, with 7 bases lying between them. The germline V gene has CDR1 MNHNS and CDR2 SASEGT. The CDR3 sequence is 14 residues long. The CDR3 coding sequence is TGTGCCAGCAGTGAAGATACAGGGAACACTGAAGCTTTCTTT. Translation: CASSEDTGNTEAFF.

The rearrangement links TRBV19 to TRBJ1-1, with D uncertain. Per germline, CDR1 LNHDA and CDR2 SQIVND (reference sequence). V was trimmed by 5 bases and J by 0 bases, leaving 4 bases between them. This CDR3 has 12 amino acids. CDR3 nucleotides: TGTGCCAGTAGTTATCTGAACACTGAAGCTTTCTTT. This encodes CASSYLNTEAFF.